The rows below give T cell receptor beta chains drawn from one sample of a study of shared clonotypes between healthy human individuals. Libraries were prepared by immunoSEQ multiplex PCR; TCRdb keeps only in-frame clonotypes and omits some of them. The sample contains about 1,800,000 clones, about 94% of which appear only once. Specimen: naive CD8+ T cells sorted from blood. The receptors were sampled from a man younger than 35 in good health. Both conserved end residues are part of each CDR3. D genes are given only for firm matches. Only some rows state a clone size, as once, few, many or a class for expanded clones.

D gene	V gene	clone size	J gene	CDR3 length	CDR3 protein	CDR3 DNA
-	TRBV28	once	TRBJ1-2	13	CASSPGEGYGYTF	TGTGCCAGCAGTCCTGGGGAGGGTTATGGCTACACCTTC
TRBD2	TRBV7-7	-	TRBJ2-2	15	CASSPTLAGLGELFF	TGTGCTAGCAGCCCCACCCTAGCGGGGCTGGGGGAGCTGTTTTTT
-	TRBV9	-	TRBJ2-5	14	CASSVGAVQETQYF	TGTGCCAGCAGCGTAGGGGCAGTACAAGAGACCCAGTACTTC
-	TRBV7-6	-	TRBJ1-4	16	CASSLTRLATNEKLFF	TGTGCCAGCAGCTTAACCAGACTTGCAACTAATGAAAAACTGTTTTTT
-	TRBV6-5	-	TRBJ2-1	11	CASSYWPEQFF	TGTGCCAGCAGTTACTGGCCGGAGCAGTTCTTC
-	TRBV4-3	-	TRBJ1-1	13	CASSQAGRAEAFF	TGCGCCAGCAGCCAAGCGGGGCGGGCTGAAGCTTTCTTT
-	TRBV9	-	TRBJ2-3	14	CASSVAGATDTQYF	TGTGCCAGCAGCGTTGCGGGGGCCACAGATACGCAGTATTTT
-	TRBV9	-	TRBJ2-7	14	CASNQGDGAYEQYF	TGTGCCAGCAACCAAGGGGATGGCGCCTACGAGCAGTACTTC
-	TRBV2	-	TRBJ2-3	14	CASSEGWYTDTQYF	TGTGCCAGCAGTGAAGGTTGGTACACAGATACGCAGTATTTT
TRBD1	TRBV28	-	TRBJ2-1	15	CASSSPGQGLDEQFF	TGTGCCAGCAGTTCCCCGGGACAGGGTCTCGATGAGCAGTTCTTC
-	TRBV4-1	-	TRBJ1-1	14	CASRDGALGTEAFF	TGCGCCAGTCGCGACGGGGCTCTGGGCACTGAAGCTTTCTTT
-	TRBV4-1	-	TRBJ1-1	14	CASSEGDQNTEAFF	TGCGCCAGCAGCGAGGGGGACCAGAACACTGAAGCTTTCTTT
-	TRBV7-8	-	TRBJ2-3	16	CASISLTDGNTDTQYF	TGTGCCAGCATTTCTCTGACCGACGGGAACACAGATACGCAGTATTTT
TRBD1	TRBV2	-	TRBJ1-6	19	CAIQDPGQGISSYNSPLHF	TGTGCCATCCAAGATCCGGGACAGGGCATTAGCTCCTATAATTCACCCCTCCACTTT
-	TRBV4-1	-	TRBJ2-2	13	CASSQVGVGELFF	TGCGCCAGCAGCCAAGTTGGAGTAGGGGAGCTGTTTTTT
-	TRBV29-1	-	TRBJ2-2	16	CSVEDRVSADTGELFF	TGCAGCGTTGAAGACAGGGTGTCGGCGGACACCGGGGAGCTGTTTTTT
TRBD1	TRBV18	once	TRBJ1-5	18	CASSPETPGTGLNQPQHF	TGTGCCAGCTCACCGGAGACCCCTGGGACAGGGCTCAATCAGCCCCAGCATTTT
-	TRBV5-4	-	TRBJ1-2	14	CASSLGGAGYGYTF	TGTGCCAGCAGCTTGGGGGGCGCCGGCTATGGCTACACCTTC
TRBD1	TRBV11-2	-	TRBJ2-7	14	CASSYGTGPYEQYF	TGTGCCAGCAGCTACGGGACAGGGCCCTACGAGCAGTACTTC
TRBD2	TRBV19	-	TRBJ2-3	17	CASSPQGLAGGTDTQYF	TGTGCCAGTAGCCCGCAGGGACTAGCGGGAGGGACAGATACGCAGTATTTT
-	TRBV7-9	once	TRBJ2-1	13	CASSPPEKDEQFF	TGTGCCAGCAGCCCACCCGAGAAAGATGAGCAGTTCTTC
-	TRBV4-1	-	TRBJ2-2	14	CASSHGTATGELFF	TGCGCCAGCAGCCACGGGACGGCCACCGGGGAGCTGTTTTTT
-	TRBV4-2	-	TRBJ1-2	18	CASSQVADTAAKNYGYTF	TGTGCCAGCAGCCAAGTAGCGGACACGGCTGCTAAGAACTATGGCTACACCTTC
TRBD1	TRBV7-9	-	TRBJ2-2	15	CASSSVGQLTGELFF	TGTGCCAGCAGCTCCGTGGGACAGCTGACCGGGGAGCTGTTTTTT
TRBD2	TRBV11-2	-	TRBJ2-1	13	CASSLGLAAEQFF	TGTGCCAGCAGCTTAGGGCTAGCGGCGGAGCAGTTCTTC
-	TRBV28	-	TRBJ2-7	15	CASSSDHLGLYEQYF	TGTGCCAGCAGTTCCGACCATTTGGGCCTTTACGAGCAGTACTTC
-	TRBV4-2	-	TRBJ1-1	14	CASSQEGAGTEAFF	TGTGCCAGCAGCCAAGAGGGAGCCGGCACTGAAGCTTTCTTT
-	TRBV2	-	TRBJ2-7	17	CASSDRDAGQGQYEQYF	TGTGCCAGCAGTGATAGGGATGCCGGGCAGGGGCAGTACGAGCAGTACTTC
-	TRBV5-1	-	TRBJ1-5	9	CASRSLRNF	TGCGCCAGCAGGTCTTTGCGGAACTTT
-	TRBV5-1	-	TRBJ1-1	15	CASSLWDGGNTEAFF	TGCGCCAGCAGCTTGTGGGACGGGGGGAACACTGAAGCTTTCTTT
-	TRBV7-9	-	TRBJ2-2	13	CASSLGGTGELFF	TGTGCCAGCAGCTTGGGAGGCACCGGGGAGCTGTTTTTT
TRBD1	TRBV5-5	-	TRBJ1-6	17	CASSGLTGTAYNSPLHF	TGTGCCAGCAGCGGACTGACCGGGACAGCATATAATTCACCCCTCCACTTT
-	TRBV11-2	-	TRBJ2-7	14	CASSLGGANYEQYF	TGTGCCAGCAGCTTAGGTGGGGCCAACTACGAGCAGTACTTC
-	TRBV18	-	TRBJ1-6	19	CASSPRAIDPSSYNSPLHF	TGTGCCAGCTCACCCCGGGCGATAGACCCGAGCTCCTATAATTCACCCCTCCACTTT
-	TRBV5-5	-	TRBJ2-1	15	CASSQGLDYYNEQFF	TGTGCCAGCAGCCAGGGACTGGATTATTACAATGAGCAGTTCTTC
-	TRBV7-6	-	TRBJ2-5	15	CASSLSSGTEETQYF	TGTGCCAGCAGCTTATCATCTGGGACGGAAGAGACCCAGTACTTC
-	TRBV5-6	-	TRBJ1-1	14	CASSLLWQNTEAFF	TGTGCCAGCAGCTTGCTTTGGCAGAACACTGAAGCTTTCTTT
TRBD1	TRBV6-1	-	TRBJ2-7	15	CASSPWTGKAYEQYF	TGTGCCAGCAGTCCTTGGACAGGGAAGGCCTACGAGCAGTACTTC
-	TRBV30	-	TRBJ2-5	11	CAWSVLETQYF	TGTGCCTGGAGTGTTTTAGAGACCCAGTACTTC
-	TRBV27	-	TRBJ2-7	17	CASSLFGVAGNSYEQYF	TGTGCCAGCAGTTTATTCGGGGTGGCGGGGAACTCCTACGAGCAGTACTTC
-	TRBV28	-	TRBJ2-7	14	CATFTDRSGPEQYF	TGTGCCACCTTCACGGATAGGTCGGGTCCCGAGCAGTACTTC
-	TRBV11-2	-	TRBJ1-5	17	CASSFNRRHYSNQPQHF	TGTGCCAGCAGCTTTAACAGGAGACATTATAGCAATCAGCCCCAGCATTTT